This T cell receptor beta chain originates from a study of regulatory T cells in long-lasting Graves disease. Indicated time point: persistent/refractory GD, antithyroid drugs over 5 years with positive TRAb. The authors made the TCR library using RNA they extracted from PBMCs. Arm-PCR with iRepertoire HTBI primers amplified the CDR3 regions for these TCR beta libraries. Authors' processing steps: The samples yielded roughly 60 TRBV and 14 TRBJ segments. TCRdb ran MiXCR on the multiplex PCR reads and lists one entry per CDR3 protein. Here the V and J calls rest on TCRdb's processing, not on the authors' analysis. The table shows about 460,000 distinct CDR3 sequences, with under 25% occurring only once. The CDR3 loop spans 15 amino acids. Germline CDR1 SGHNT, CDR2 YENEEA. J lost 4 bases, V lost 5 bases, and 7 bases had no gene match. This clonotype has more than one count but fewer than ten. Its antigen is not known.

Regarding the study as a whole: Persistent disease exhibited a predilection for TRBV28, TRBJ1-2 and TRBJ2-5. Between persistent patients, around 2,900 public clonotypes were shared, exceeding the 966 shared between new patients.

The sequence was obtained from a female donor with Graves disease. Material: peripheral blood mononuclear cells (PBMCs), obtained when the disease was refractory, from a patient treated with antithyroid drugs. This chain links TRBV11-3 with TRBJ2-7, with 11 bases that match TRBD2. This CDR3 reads CASSARLAGIYEQYF. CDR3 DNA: TGTGCCAGCAGCGCCAGACTAGCGGGAATTTACGAGCAGTACTTC.